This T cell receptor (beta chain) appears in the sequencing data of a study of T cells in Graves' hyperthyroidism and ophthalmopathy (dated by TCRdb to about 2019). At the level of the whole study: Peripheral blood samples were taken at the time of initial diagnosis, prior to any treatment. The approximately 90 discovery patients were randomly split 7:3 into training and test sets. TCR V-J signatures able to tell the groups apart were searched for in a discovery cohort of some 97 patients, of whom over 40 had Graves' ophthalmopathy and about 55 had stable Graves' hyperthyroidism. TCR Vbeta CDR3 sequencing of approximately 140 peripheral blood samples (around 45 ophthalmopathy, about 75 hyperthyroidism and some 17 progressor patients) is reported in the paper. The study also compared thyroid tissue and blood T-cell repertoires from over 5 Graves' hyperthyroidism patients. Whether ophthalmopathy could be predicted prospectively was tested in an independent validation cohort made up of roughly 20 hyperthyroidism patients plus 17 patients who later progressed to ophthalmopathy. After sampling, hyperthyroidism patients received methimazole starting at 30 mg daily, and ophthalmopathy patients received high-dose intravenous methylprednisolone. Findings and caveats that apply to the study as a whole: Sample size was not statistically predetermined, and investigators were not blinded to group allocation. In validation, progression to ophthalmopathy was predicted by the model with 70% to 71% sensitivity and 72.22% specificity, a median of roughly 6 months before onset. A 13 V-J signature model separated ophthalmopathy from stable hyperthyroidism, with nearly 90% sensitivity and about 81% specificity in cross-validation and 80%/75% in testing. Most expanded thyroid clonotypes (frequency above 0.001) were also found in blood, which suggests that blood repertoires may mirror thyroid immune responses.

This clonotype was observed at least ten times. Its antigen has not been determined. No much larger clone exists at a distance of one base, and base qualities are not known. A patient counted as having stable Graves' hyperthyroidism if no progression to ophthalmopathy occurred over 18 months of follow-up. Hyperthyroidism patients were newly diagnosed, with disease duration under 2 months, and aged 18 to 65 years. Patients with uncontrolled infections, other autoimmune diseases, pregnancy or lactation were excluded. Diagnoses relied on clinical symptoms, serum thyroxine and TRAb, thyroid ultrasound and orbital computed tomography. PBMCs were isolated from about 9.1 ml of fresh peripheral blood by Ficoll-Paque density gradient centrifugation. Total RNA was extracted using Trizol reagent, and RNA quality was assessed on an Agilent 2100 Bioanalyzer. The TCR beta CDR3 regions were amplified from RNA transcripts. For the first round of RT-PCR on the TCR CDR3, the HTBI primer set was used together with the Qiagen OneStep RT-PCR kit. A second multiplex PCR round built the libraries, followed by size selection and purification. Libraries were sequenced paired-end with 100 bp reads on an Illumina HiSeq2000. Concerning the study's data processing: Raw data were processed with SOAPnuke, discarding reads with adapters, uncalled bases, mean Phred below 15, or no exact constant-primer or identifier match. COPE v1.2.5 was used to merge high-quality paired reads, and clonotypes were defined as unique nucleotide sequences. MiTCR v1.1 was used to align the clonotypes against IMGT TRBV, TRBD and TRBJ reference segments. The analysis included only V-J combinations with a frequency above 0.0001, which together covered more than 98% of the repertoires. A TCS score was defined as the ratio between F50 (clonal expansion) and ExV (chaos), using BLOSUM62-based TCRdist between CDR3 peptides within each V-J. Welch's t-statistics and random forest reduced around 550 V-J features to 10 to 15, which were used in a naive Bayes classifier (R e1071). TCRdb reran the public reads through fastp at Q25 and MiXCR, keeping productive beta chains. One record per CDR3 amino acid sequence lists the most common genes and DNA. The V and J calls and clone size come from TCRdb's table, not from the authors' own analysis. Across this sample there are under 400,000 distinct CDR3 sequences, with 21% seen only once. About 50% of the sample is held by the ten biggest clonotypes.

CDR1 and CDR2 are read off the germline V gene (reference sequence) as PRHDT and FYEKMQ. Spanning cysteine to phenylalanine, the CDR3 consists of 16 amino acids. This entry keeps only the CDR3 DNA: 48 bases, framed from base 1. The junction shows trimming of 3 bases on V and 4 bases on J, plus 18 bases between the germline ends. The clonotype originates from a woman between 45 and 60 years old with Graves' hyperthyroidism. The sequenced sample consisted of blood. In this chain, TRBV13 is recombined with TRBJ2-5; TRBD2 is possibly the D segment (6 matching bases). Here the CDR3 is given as CASSLSGPRYPETQYF. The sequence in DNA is TGTGCCAGCAGCTTGAGCGGGCCCCGCTATCCAGAGACCCAGTACTTC.